There are a few counts of the clone carrying this T cell receptor (beta chain). This sample was taken from a study of T cells of healthy individuals. CDR3 size: 13 residues. Trimming removed 3 bases from V and 0 bases from J, with 8 bases in between. In germline, CDR1 is DFQATT, CDR2 SNEGSKA (reference sequence). TCRdb re-analysed the 5' RACE reads in MiXCR, keeping a single row per CDR3 protein. The top ten clones hold 6.2% of a sample with approximately 100,000 distinct CDR3 sequences, approximately 16% of them seen once. This chain uses TRBV20-1 with TRBJ1-1; D remains unclear. This clonotype originated in a human donor in good health. The CDR3 bases are TGCAGTGCTAGGGTTTATTTGAACACTGAAGCTTTCTTT. It encodes CSARVYLNTEAFF.